These 2 T cell receptor beta chains came from one sample sequenced in a study of glioma-infiltrating T cells after dendritic cell vaccination. Time point here: after dendritic cell vaccination, including at tumor progression/relapse. Profiling relied on immunoSEQ multiplex PCR, and the TCRdb table lists in-frame clones only, not all of them. The sample holds about 65,000 clones, approximately 86% seen once. The sample here was blood, taken after dendritic cell vaccination. The receptor set was obtained from a human donor with glioblastoma.

This clone was detected a few times. The chain links TRBV4-3 to TRBJ2-7; D is unresolved. Germline lookup yields CDR1 LGHNA and CDR2 YSLEER. V lost 1 base to trimming and J lost 2 bases, with 12 bases between them. CDR3 length equals 15 residues. CDR3 sequence: CASSQGTEFTYEQYF. CDR3 sequence (DNA): TGCGCCAGCAGCCAAGGTACGGAGTTCACCTACGAGCAGTACTTC.

The chain joins TRBV29-1 to TRBJ2-7; no definite D call. With 5 bases removed from V and 3 bases from J, the gap between germline ends came to 8 bases. The CDR3 totals 11 residues. Germline V gene data show CDR1 as SQVTM and CDR2 as ANQGSEA. The CDR3 coding sequence is TGCAGCGTTAGGTCGGGCTACGAGCAGTACTTC. It encodes CSVRSGYEQYF.